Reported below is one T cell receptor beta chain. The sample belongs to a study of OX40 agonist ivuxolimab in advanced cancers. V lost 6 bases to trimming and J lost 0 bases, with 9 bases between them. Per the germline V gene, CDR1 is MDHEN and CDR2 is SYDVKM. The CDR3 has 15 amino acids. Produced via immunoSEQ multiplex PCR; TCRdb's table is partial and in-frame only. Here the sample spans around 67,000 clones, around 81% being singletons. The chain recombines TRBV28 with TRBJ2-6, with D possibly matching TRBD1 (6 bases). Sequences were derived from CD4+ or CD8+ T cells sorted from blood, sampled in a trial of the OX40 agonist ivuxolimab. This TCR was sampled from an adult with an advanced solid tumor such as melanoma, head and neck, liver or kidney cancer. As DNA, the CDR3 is TGTGCCAGCAGCACAGGGAGCTCTGGGGCCAACGTCCTGACTTTC. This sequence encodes CASSTGSSGANVLTF.